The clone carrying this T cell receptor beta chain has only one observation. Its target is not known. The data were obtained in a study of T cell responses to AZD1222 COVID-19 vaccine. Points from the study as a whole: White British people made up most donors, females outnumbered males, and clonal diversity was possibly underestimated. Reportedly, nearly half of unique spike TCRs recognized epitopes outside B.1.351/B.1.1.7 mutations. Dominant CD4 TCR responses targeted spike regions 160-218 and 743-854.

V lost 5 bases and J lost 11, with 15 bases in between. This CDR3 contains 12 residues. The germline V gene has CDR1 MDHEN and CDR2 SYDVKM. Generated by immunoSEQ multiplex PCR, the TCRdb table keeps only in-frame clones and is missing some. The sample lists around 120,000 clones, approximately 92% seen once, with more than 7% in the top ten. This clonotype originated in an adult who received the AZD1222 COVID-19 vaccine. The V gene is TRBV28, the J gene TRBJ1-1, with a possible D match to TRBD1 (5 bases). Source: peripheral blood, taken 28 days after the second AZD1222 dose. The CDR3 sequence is CASSLPRGNAFF. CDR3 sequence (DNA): TGTGCCAGCAGTCTTCCTAGGGGCAATGCTTTCTTT.